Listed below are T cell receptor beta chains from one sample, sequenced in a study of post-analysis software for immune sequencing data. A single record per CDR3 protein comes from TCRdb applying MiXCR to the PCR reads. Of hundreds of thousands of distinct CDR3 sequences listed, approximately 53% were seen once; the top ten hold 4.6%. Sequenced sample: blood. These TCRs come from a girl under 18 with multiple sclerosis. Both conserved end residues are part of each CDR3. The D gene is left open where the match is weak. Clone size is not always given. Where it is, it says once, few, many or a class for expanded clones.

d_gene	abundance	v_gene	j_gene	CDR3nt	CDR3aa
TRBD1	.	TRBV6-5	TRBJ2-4	TGTGCCAGCAGCCCATTGGGACAGCTAGCCAAAAACATTCAGTACTTC	CASSPLGQLAKNIQYF
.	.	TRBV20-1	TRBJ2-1	TGCAGTGCTTTAGACCTACCCCTCGTATTGGAGAACAATGAGCAGTTCTTC	CSALDLPLVLENNEQFF
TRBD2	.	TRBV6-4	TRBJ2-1	TGTGCCAGCAGTGACTCTGGGAGTAGCGGGAGGGGTTGTTATGAGCAGTTCTTC	CASSDSGSSGRGCYEQFF
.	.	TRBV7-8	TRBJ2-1	TGTGCCAGCAGCCCCTACTACAGTGGTAATGAGCAGTTCTTC	CASSPYYSGNEQFF
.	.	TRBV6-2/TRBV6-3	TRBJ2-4	TGTGCCAGCTCCGGGGATTGGGACATTCAGTACTTC	CASSGDWDIQYF
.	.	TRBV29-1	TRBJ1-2	TGCAGCGTTGAAGACCAAAGACAGGCGATACTCTATGGCTACACCTTC	CSVEDQRQAILYGYTF
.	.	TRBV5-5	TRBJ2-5	TGTGCCAGCAGCGAAGGGACGGCGATAAGTTTGTGGACCCAGTACTTC	CASSEGTAISLWTQYF
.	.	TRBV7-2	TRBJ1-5	TGTGCCAGCAGCTTGGGGACCCTTCAGCCCCAGCATTTT	CASSLGTLQPQHF
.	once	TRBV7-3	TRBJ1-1	TGTGCCAGCAGCTTGGGTGAGGACACTGAAGCTTTCTTT	CASSLGEDTEAFF
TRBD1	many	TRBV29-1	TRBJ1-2	TGCAGCGTTGAAGATCGTGGGACAGGGGGCGCCTACACCTTC	CSVEDRGTGGAYTF
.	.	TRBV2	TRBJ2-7	TGTGCCAGCACGATGTGGGCTAGCTCCTACGAGCAGTACTTC	CASTMWASSYEQYF
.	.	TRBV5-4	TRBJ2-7	TGTGCCAGCAGCTTACGGGACTCTCCTCCCTACGAGCAGTACTTC	CASSLRDSPPYEQYF
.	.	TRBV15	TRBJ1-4	TGTGCCACCAGCAGAGATTGGGTTGACGGGGATGAAAAACTGTTTTTT	CATSRDWVDGDEKLFF
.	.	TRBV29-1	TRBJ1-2	TGCAGCGGTGAAAGGGGACCTGCGGGGGGCTACACCTTC	CSGERGPAGGYTF
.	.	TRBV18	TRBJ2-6	TGTGCCAGCTCGCTGGGGGAGGCCGGGGCCAACGTCCTGACTTTC	CASSLGEAGANVLTF
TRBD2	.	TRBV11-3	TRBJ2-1	TGTGCCAGCAGCCTGACTAGCTTGGATTACAATGAGCAGTTCTTC	CASSLTSLDYNEQFF
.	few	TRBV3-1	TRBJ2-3	TGTGCCAGCAGCCGCCGGGACACAGATACGCAGTATTTT	CASSRRDTDTQYF
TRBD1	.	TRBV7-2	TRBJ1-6	TGTGCCAGCAGCTTAGATGGGCACAGGGGTTCACCCCCCCACTTT	CASSLDGHRGSPPHF
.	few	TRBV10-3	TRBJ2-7	TGTGCCATCAGAAGCGGACAGCCCTACGAGCAGTACTTC	CAIRSGQPYEQYF
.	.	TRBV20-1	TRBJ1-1	TGCAGTGCTAGAGCTGGAGGACAGATGAACACTGAAGCTTTCTTT	CSARAGGQMNTEAFF
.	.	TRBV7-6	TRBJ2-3	TGTGCCAGCAGCTTAATAGTGGGAGAGACAGGAGATACGCAGTATTTT	CASSLIVGETGDTQYF
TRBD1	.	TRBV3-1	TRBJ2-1	TGTGCCAGCAGCCAAGCACGGACAGGGAATCAGCAGTTCTTC	CASSQARTGNQQFF
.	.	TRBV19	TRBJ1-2	TGTGCCAGCACCTCCTTAACAGGGAACTATGGCTACACCTTC	CASTSLTGNYGYTF
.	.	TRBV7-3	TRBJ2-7	TGTGCCAGCAGCCCCCCCAACAGGAGGACCTACGAGCAGTACTTC	CASSPPNRRTYEQYF
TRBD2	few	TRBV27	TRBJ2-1	TGTGCCAGCAGTACCAGACTAGCGGGAAACAATGAGCAGTTCTTC	CASSTRLAGNNEQFF
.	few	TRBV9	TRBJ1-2	TGTGCCAGCGGAAGAACCGGGACCGAAGCTAACTATGGCTACACCTTC	CASGRTGTEANYGYTF
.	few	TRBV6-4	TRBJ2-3	TGTGCCAGCAGTGACTCTACGGCGGGGCATACAGATACGCAGTATTTT	CASSDSTAGHTDTQYF
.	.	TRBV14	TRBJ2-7	TGTGCCAGCAGTCCCGTTACCACGACAGGGAGGGAACCCTACGAGCAGTACTTC	CASSPVTTTGREPYEQYF
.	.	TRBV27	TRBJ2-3	TGTGCCAGCAGCCCTACCTATGCGGATACGCAGTATTTT	CASSPTYADTQYF
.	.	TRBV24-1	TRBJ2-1	TGTGCCACCAGTGATTTTAGTGAGGGAGCACTTAATGAGCAGTTCTTC	CATSDFSEGALNEQFF
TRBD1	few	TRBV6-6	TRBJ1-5	TGTGCCAGCCGGGACAGGGGGCGACAGAGCAATCAGCCCCAGCATTTT	CASRDRGRQSNQPQHF
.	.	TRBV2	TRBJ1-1	TGTGCCAGCAGTGACAGATATGAAGCTTTCTTT	CASSDRYEAFF
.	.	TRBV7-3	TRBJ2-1	TGTGCCAGCAGCTCCGCTCCCGCGGGCTATGAGCAGTTCTTC	CASSSAPAGYEQFF
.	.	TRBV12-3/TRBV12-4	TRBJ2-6	TGTGCCAGCAGGCCGGGACTCCCCTCCTCTGGGGCCAACGTCCTGACTTTC	CASRPGLPSSGANVLTF
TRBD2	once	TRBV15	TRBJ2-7	TGTGCCACCAGCATAGCGGGGAGCTCCTACAATGAGCAGTACTTC	CATSIAGSSYNEQYF
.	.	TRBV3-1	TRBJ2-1	TGTGCCAGCAGCCAAGGGCCACAGCCACACTACAATGAGCAGTTCTTC	CASSQGPQPHYNEQFF
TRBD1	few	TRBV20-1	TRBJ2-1	TGCAGTGCTAGATATCGGCGAGGACAGGGGTCAAATGAGCAGTTCTTC	CSARYRRGQGSNEQFF
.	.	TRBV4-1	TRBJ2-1	TGCGCCAGCAGCCAAGATCGAACAGGCAACGATGAGCAGTTCTTC	CASSQDRTGNDEQFF